The 18 T cell receptor beta chains in this list originate from one sample, sequenced in a study of identical twins. TCRdb reanalysed the 5' RACE reads using MiXCR and keeps one entry per CDR3 protein. Altogether roughly 250,000 distinct CDR3 sequences are present, over 11% being singletons, with the ten largest covering under 9.5%. Input material: memory (CD45RO+) T cells sorted from blood. These receptors all stem from a woman aged 18-35 years in good health.

This chain connects TRBV29-1 to TRBJ2-7; 10 bases align to TRBD1. The germline CDR1 and CDR2 sequences are SQVTM and ANQGSEA. V was clipped by 4 bases and J by 5 bases; unmatched bases: 8. CDR3 length: 14 residues. The CDR3 reads CSVGAGTGVNEQYF. As DNA, the CDR3 is TGCAGCGTTGGAGCCGGGACAGGGGTAAACGAGCAGTACTTC.

The gene calls are TRBV2 and TRBJ1-1; D not certain. Trimming took 11 bases from V and 1 from J, leaving 8 bases between them. The CDR3 spans 11 residues. CDR1 SNHLY and CDR2 FYNNEI come from the germline V gene. CDR3 residues: CAARENTEAFF. For the CDR3, the DNA is TGTGCCGCTCGGGAGAACACTGAAGCTTTCTTT.

The chain carries TRBV5-1 and TRBJ2-3; D uncertain. Germline CDR1 SGHRS, CDR2 YFSETQ. This CDR3 has 14 residues. Trimming took off 0 bases at V and 5 bases at J, with 10 bases between the two ends. CDR3 residues: CASSLGGSRDTQYF. CDR3 in DNA: TGCGCCAGCAGCTTGGGAGGTAGCCGAGATACGCAGTATTTT.

In this sample, this clonotype turned up a few times. This chain connects TRBV20-1 to TRBJ2-5; 9 bases are shared with TRBD2. The CDR3 extends over 14 amino acids. V lost 6 bases, J lost 1 base, and 6 bases stayed unmatched. CDR1 is DFQATT and CDR2 is SNEGSKA in the germline V gene (reference sequence). The CDR3: CSATAGGSQETQYF. In DNA form, the CDR3 reads TGCAGTGCCACAGCGGGGGGTTCCCAAGAGACCCAGTACTTC.

V usage is TRBV6-1 and J usage is TRBJ2-3; no clear D. The CDR3 loop spans 12 amino acids. The V gene lost 3 bases and the J gene lost 6 bases, with 7 bases spanning the gap. The germline CDR1 and CDR2 sequences are MNHNS and SASEGT. The CDR3 coding sequence is TGTGCCAGCAGTGATTGGTCCGATACGCAGTATTTT. This sequence encodes CASSDWSDTQYF.

This clonotype was recorded a few times. The rearrangement joins TRBV6-5 to TRBJ2-3; no clear D. V lost 2 bases to trimming and J lost 4 bases, with 7 bases between them. This CDR3 region has 13 residues. Germline loops: CDR1 MNHEY, CDR2 SVGAGI. CDR3: CASSYLRADTQYF. CDR3 in DNA: TGTGCCAGCAGTTACCTCCGTGCAGATACGCAGTATTTT.

Concerning this clonotype itself: Just one base apart from a much larger clone, this may be a read error. This chain connects TRBV7-9 to TRBJ1-2; D is perhaps TRBD1 (5 bases). Trimming left V 10 bases short and J 2 bases short, with 17 bases between. Germline CDR1 reads SEHNR; CDR2 reads FQNEAQ (reference sequence). The CDR3 consists of 14 residues. Here the CDR3 DNA reads TGTGCCATCCAAGGGGAGGGGCGCAACTATGGCTACACCTTC. Encoded protein: CAIQGEGRNYGYTF.

This clonotype was observed a few times. The chain combines TRBV7-9 with TRBJ2-1; 9 bases match TRBD1. Germline V gives CDR1 SEHNR, CDR2 FQNEAQ (reference sequence). The CDR3 totals 15 residues. The trim removed 1 base at V and 6 bases at J, leaving 4 bases unmatched. The CDR3 protein is CASSLGTGDSNEQFF. The CDR3, as DNA: TGTGCCAGCAGCTTAGGGACAGGGGATAGCAATGAGCAGTTCTTC.

This clonotype has only a few counts. The chain recombines TRBV5-1 with TRBJ2-1, with 14 bases identical to TRBD2. The germline gives CDR1 SGHRS, CDR2 YFSETQ. The V and J ends lost 4 bases and 8 bases, in that order; junction bases with no gene match: 8. CDR3 length: 16 residues. Written as DNA, the CDR3 is TGCGCCAGCAGCGGACCGGGACTAGCGGGAGTGTATGAGCAGTTCTTC. This translates into CASSGPGLAGVYEQFF.

This clonotype was observed a handful of times. The chain has TRBV19 and TRBJ2-7; 9 bases fit TRBD1. The CDR3 covers 12 residues. J lost 5 bases, V lost 8 bases, and 4 bases had no gene match. Looked up from germline, CDR1 is LNHDA and CDR2 is SQIVND (reference sequence). This CDR3 is CASSGTGHEQYF. CDR3 nucleotides: TGTGCCAGTTCCGGGACAGGGCACGAGCAGTACTTC.

This clonotype was observed a few times. The chain employs TRBV5-1 and TRBJ1-2, with 7 positions matching TRBD1. V lost 6 bases to trimming and J lost 8 bases; unmatched junction nucleotides: 13. CDR1 and CDR2 (germline): SGHRS, YFSETQ. The CDR3 sequence is 14 residues long. The CDR3 coding sequence is TGCGCCAGCAAAGTAGAGACAGGGTCGGGCGGCTACACCTTC. Translation: CASKVETGSGGYTF.

This clonotype occurred a few times. The J gene is TRBJ2-6, the V gene TRBV25-1, with D perhaps matching TRBD1 (6 bases). This CDR3 is built from 16 residues. The V end was cut by 4 bases, the J end by 2 bases, with 12 bases between. Germline V gene lookup returns CDR1 MGHDK and CDR2 SYGVNS. The CDR3 DNA follows: TGTGCCAGCAGTGGCACAGGGTTTACTGGGGCCAACGTCCTGACTTTC. It translates to CASSGTGFTGANVLTF.

J is TRBJ2-7 and V is TRBV29-1, with D tentatively TRBD2 (6 bases). V lost 1 base and J lost 3, with 10 bases in between. The V gene's germline CDR1 is SQVTM and CDR2 ANQGSEA. The CDR3 has 13 amino acids. The CDR3 coding sequence is TGCAGCGTTGAAGGGGACTCGTTCTACGAGCAGTACTTC. This translates into CSVEGDSFYEQYF.

CDR3 nucleotide sequence: TGTGCCAGTAGTATAGGCAGAGCCTTGTACTTC. Translating it yields CASSIGRALYF. The chain carries TRBV19 and TRBJ2-7; D not certain. The V gene's germline CDR1 is LNHDA and CDR2 SQIVND (reference sequence). This CDR3 contains 11 residues. V lost 1 base, J lost 12 bases, and 10 bases lay in between.

This clonotype has more than one count but fewer than ten. V gene TRBV20-1 combines with J gene TRBJ2-7; TRBD2 matches 10 bases. J was trimmed by 0 bases and V by 7 bases; bases with no gene match: 9. Germline lookup yields CDR1 DFQATT and CDR2 SNEGSKA (reference sequence). This CDR3 is built from 15 residues. The CDR3 sequence: CSGTVRTSGSYEQYF. In DNA form, the CDR3 reads TGCAGTGGAACCGTCAGGACTAGCGGCTCCTACGAGCAGTACTTC.

As to this clonotype: The junction departs from germline at one end; a sequencing error may be responsible. The V gene is TRBV7-2, the J gene TRBJ2-7, with TRBD2 identical over 16 bases. The germline gives CDR1 SGHTA, CDR2 FQGNSA. CDR3 size: 15 residues. The CDR3 sequence is CASSLDGTSGRAEDF. The CDR3 coding sequence is TGTGCCAGCAGCTTAGATGGGACTAGCGGGAGGGCCGAAGACTTC.

The chain couples TRBV6-5 to TRBJ1-6, with D uncertain. The V and J ends lost 7 bases and 7 bases respectively, with 8 bases between them. Germline CDR1 reads MNHEY; CDR2 reads SVGAGI. The CDR3 extends over 12 amino acids. This CDR3 reads CASTPGNSPLHF. The CDR3 DNA sequence: TGTGCCAGCACACCAGGAAATTCACCCCTCCACTTT.

This clonotype was detected only a few times. The chain combines TRBV14 with TRBJ2-3; 11 bases align to TRBD2. CDR3 length: 15 residues. V gave up 4 bases and J gave up 4 bases; unmatched junction bases: 4. CDR1 and CDR2 (germline): SGHDN, FVKESK. This CDR3 reads CASSLTSGGADTQYF. The CDR3 DNA reads TGTGCCAGCAGCCTCACTAGCGGGGGAGCAGATACGCAGTATTTT.